One sample yielded the 3 T cell receptor beta chains listed below, sequenced in a study of cytomegalovirus exposure and HLA in healthy donors. Both 60 Vbeta primers and 13 Jbeta primers went into the PCR. Libraries were prepared by immunoSEQ multiplex PCR; TCRdb keeps only in-frame clonotypes and omits some of them. Its clone listing holds roughly 78,000 clones. Sequenced input: PBMCs. These TCRs come from a man aged 35-49 years in good health and CMV-seronegative.

The chain combines TRBV6-4 with TRBJ2-5, with 9 bases matching TRBD1. V dropped 3 bases and J dropped 2; count of bases not matched to a gene: 7. Germline V CDR1 and CDR2: MRHNA, SNTAGT. This CDR3 has 16 residues. DNA for the CDR3: TGTGCCAGCAGTGAAAATCCGGGACAGGGACAAGAGACCCAGTACTTC. Its translation is CASSENPGQGQETQYF.

The chain employs TRBV19 and TRBJ2-5; 8 nucleotides match TRBD2. This CDR3 region has 16 residues. With 3 bases clipped from V and 7 bases from J, the junction kept 13 bases outside the gene matches. The V gene's germline CDR1 is LNHDA and CDR2 SQIVND (reference sequence). CDR3 DNA sequence: TGTGCCAGTAGTATTACTAGCGGATCCACGACGGGGACCCAGTACTTC. Amino acids: CASSITSGSTTGTQYF.

The chain uses TRBV6-1 and TRBJ1-1, with 10 bases that match TRBD1. Germline V gene lookup returns CDR1 MNHNS and CDR2 SASEGT. This CDR3 has 18 residues. V trimming: 1 base; J trimming: 5 bases; junction bases outside the gene matches: 13. The CDR3 spells CASSEVGQGRSLRTEAFF. CDR3 DNA: TGTGCCAGCAGTGAAGTGGGACAGGGGCGGTCCCTGCGGACTGAAGCTTTCTTT.